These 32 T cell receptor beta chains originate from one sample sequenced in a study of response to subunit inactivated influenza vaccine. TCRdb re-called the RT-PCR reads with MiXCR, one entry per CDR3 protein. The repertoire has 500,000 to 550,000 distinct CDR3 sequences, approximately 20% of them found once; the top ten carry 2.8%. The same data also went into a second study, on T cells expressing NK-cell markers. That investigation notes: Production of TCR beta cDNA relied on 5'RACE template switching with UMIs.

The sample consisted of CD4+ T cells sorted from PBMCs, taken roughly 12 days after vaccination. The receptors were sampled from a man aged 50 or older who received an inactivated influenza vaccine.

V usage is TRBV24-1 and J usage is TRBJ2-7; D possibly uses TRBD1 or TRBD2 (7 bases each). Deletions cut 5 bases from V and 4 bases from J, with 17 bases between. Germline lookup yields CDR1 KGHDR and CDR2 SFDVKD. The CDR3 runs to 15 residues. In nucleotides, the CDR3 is TGTGCCACCAGTGCCGGGGGGACAGAGACGTACGAGCAGTACTTC. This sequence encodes CATSAGGTETYEQYF.

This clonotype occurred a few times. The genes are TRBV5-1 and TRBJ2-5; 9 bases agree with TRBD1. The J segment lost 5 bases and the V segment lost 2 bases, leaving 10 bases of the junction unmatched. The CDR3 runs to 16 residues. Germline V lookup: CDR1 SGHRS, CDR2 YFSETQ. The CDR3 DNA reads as TGCGCCAGCAGCTTTGCCGGGACAGGGCAGAGTGAGACCCAGTACTTC. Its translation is CASSFAGTGQSETQYF.

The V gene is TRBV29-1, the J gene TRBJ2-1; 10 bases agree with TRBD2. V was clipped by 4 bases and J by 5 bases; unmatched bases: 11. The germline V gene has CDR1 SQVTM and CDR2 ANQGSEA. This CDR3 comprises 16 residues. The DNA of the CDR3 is TGCAGCGTTGGATACACTAGCGGGAAGTGGAACAATGAGCAGTTCTTC. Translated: CSVGYTSGKWNNEQFF.

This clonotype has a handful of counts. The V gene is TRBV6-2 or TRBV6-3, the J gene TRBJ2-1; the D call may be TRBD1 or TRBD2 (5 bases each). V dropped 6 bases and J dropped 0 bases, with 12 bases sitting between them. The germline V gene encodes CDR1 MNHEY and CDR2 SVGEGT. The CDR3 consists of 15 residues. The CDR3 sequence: CASSSHGGSYNEQFF. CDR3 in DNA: TGTGCCAGCAGCTCTCATGGGGGCTCCTACAATGAGCAGTTCTTC.

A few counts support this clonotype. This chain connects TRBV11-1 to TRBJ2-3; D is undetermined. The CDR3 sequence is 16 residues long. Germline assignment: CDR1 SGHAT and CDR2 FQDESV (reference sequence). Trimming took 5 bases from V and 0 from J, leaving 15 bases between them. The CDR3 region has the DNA TGTGCCAGCAGCAGAACTCAGACAACTAGCACAGATACGCAGTATTTT. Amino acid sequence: CASSRTQTTSTDTQYF.

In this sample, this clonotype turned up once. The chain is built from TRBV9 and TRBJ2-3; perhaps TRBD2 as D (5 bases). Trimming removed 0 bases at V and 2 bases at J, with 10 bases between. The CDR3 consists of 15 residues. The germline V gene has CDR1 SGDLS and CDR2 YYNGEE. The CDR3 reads CASSVGQEVTDTQYF. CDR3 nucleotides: TGTGCCAGCAGCGTAGGGCAGGAGGTCACAGATACGCAGTATTTT. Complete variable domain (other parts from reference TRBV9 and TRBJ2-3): DSGVTQTPKHLITATGQRVTLRCSPRSGDLSVYWYQQSLDQGLQFLIQYYNGEERAKGNILERFSAQQFPDLHSELNLSSLELGDSALYFCASSVGQEVTDTQYFGPGTRLTVL.

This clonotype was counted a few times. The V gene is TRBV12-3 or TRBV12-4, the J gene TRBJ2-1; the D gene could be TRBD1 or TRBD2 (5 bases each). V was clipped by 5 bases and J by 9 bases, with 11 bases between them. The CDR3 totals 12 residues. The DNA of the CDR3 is TGTGCCAGCAGTCCAGGGACGATTGAGCAGTTCTTC. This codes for CASSPGTIEQFF.

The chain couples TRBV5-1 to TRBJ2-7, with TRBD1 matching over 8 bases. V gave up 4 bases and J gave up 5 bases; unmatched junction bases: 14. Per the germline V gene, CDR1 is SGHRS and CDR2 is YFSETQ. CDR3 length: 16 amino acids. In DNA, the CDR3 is TGCGCCAGCAGCAGAGGACAGGGAGGAATTGGGGACGAGCAGTACTTC. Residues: CASSRGQGGIGDEQYF.

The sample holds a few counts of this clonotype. In DNA form, the CDR3 reads TGTGCCAGCAGCCAAGATGCGGGGGGACACCGGGTCTATGGCTACACCTTC. Translated, it gives CASSQDAGGHRVYGYTF. The chain has TRBV4-2 and TRBJ1-2, with D perhaps matching TRBD1 (6 bases). Germline CDR1 is LGHNA and CDR2 is YNFKEQ. There are 17 residues in the CDR3. Trimming took 0 bases from V and 4 from J, leaving 18 bases between them.

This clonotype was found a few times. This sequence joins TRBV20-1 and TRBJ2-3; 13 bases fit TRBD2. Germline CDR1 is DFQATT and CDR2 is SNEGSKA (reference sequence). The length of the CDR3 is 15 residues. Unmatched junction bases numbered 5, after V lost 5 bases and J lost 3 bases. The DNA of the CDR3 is TGCAGTGCTGGCCGACTAGCGGGAGGAACAGATACGCAGTATTTT. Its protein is CSAGRLAGGTDTQYF.

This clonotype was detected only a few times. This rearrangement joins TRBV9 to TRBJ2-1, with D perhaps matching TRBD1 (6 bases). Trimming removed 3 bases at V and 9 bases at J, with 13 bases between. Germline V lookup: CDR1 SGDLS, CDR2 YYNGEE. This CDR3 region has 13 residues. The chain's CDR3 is CASSATNRVEQFF. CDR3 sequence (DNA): TGTGCCAGCAGCGCAACCAACAGGGTTGAGCAGTTCTTC.

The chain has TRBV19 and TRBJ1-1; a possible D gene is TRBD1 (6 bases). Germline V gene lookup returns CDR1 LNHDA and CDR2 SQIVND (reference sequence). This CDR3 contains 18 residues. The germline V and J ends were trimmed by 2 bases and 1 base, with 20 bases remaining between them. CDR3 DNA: TGTGCCAGTAGTATATCAGGGGCAGGTTTAGGCCGGAACACTGAAGCTTTCTTT. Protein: CASSISGAGLGRNTEAFF.

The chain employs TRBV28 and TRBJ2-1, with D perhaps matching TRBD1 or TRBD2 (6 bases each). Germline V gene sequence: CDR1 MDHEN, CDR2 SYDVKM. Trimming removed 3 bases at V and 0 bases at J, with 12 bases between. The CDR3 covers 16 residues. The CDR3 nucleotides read TGTGCCAGCAGTTTCCCGGGGGCCAGCTCCTACAATGAGCAGTTCTTC. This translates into CASSFPGASSYNEQFF. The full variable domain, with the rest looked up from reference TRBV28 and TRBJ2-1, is DVKVTQSSRYLVKRTGEKVFLECVQDMDHENMFWYRQDPGLGLRLIYFSYDVKMKEKGDIPEGYSVSREKKERFSLILESASTNQTSMYLCASSFPGASSYNEQFFGPGTRLTVL.

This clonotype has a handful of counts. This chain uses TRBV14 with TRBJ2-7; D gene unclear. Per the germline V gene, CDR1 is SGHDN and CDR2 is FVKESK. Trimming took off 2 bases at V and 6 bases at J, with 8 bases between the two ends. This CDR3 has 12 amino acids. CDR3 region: CASSQSGPEQYF. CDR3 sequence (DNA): TGTGCCAGCAGCCAAAGTGGGCCCGAGCAGTACTTC.

The CDR3 nucleotides read TGTGCCAGCAAGGGACAGAGTTACGAGCAGTACTTC. Translated, it gives CASKGQSYEQYF. The V and J genes are TRBV6-1 and TRBJ2-7; TRBD1 aligns across 7 bases. The junction had 4 bases not matched to a gene; V was cut back by 7 bases and J by 4 bases. In germline, CDR1 is MNHNS, CDR2 SASEGT. The CDR3 is 12 residues long.

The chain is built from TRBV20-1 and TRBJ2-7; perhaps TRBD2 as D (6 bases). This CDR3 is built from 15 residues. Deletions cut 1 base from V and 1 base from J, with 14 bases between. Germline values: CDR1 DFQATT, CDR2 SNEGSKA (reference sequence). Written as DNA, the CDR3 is TGCAGTGCTAGAGCTATGGTAGGAGGGTCCTACGAGCAGTACTTC. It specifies CSARAMVGGSYEQYF.

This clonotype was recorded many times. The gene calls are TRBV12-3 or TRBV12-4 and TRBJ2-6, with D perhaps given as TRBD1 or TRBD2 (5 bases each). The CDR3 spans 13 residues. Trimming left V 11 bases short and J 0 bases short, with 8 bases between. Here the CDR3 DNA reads TGTGCCGGGGGAAACTCTGGGGCCAACGTCCTGACTTTC. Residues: CAGGNSGANVLTF.

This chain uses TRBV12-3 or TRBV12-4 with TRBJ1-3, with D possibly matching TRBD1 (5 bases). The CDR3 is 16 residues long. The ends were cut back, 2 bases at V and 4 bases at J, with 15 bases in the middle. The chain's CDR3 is CASSLTPLRAGNTIYF. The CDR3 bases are TGTGCCAGCAGTTTAACTCCCCTCAGGGCGGGAAACACCATATATTTT.

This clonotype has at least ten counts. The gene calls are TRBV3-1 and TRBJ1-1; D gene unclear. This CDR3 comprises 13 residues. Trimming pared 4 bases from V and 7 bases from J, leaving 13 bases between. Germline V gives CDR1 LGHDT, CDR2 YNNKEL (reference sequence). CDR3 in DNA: TGTGCCAGCAGCCCAGACGCTGTCAGTGAAGCTTTCTTT. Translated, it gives CASSPDAVSEAFF.

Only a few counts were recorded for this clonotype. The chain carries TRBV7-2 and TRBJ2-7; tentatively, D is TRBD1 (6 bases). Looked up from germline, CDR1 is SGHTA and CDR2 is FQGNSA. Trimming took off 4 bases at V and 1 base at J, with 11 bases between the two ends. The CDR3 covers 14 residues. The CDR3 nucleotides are TGTGCCAGCAGCTCAACGGGACAATCCTACGAGCAGTACTTC. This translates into CASSSTGQSYEQYF.

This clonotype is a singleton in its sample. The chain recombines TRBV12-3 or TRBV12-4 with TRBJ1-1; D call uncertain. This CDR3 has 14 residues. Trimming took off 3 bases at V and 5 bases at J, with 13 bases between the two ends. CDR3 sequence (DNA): TGTGCCAGCAGTTTCCGGGCCTTGGGGACTGAAGCTTTCTTT. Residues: CASSFRALGTEAFF.

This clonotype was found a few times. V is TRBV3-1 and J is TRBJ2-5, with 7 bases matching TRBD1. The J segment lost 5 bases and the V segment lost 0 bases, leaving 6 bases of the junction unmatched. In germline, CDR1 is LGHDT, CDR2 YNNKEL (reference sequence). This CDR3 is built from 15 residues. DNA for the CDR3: TGTGCCAGCAGCCAAGATGGGACAGTGAGGGAGACCCAGTACTTC. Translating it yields CASSQDGTVRETQYF.

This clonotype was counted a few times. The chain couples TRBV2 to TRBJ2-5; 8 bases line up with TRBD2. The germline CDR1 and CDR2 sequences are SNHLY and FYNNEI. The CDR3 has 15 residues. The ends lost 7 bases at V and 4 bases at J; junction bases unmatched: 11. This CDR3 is CASNVIAGSRETQYF. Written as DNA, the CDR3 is TGTGCCAGCAATGTTATAGCGGGATCTCGAGAGACCCAGTACTTC.

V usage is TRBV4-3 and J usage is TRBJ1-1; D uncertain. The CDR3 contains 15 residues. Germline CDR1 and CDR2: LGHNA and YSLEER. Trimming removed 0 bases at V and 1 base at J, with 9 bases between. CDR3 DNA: TGCGCCAGCAGCCAAGATTGGGAGGGGAACACTGAAGCTTTCTTT. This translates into CASSQDWEGNTEAFF.

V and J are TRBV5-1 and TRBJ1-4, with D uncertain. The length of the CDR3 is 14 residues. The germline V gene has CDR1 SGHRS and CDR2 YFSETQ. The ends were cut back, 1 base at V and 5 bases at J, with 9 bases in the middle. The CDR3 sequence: CASSLRGYNEKLFF. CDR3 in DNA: TGCGCCAGCAGCTTGAGAGGGTACAATGAAAAACTGTTTTTT.

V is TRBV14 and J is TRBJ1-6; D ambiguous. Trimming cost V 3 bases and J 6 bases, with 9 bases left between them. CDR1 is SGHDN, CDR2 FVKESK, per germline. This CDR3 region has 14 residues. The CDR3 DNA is TGTGCCAGCAGCCAGGGGTCGGTTAATTCACCCCTCCACTTT. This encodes CASSQGSVNSPLHF.

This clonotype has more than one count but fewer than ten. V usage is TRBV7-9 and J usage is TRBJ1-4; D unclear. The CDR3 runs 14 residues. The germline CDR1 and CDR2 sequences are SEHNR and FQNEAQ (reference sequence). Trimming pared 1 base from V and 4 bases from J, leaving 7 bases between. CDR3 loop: CASSLDTDNEKLFF. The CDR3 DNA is TGTGCCAGCAGCTTAGATACCGATAATGAAAAACTGTTTTTT.

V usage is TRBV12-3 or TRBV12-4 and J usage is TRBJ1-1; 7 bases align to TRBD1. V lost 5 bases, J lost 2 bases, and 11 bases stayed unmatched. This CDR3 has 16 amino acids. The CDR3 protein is CASSEGPTGNNTEAFF. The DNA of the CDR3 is TGTGCCAGCAGTGAGGGCCCGACAGGGAATAACACTGAAGCTTTCTTT.

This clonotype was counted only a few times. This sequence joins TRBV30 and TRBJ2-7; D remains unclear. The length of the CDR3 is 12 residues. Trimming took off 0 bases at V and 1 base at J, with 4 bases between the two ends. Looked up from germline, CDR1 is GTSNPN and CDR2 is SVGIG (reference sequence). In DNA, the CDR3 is TGTGCCTGGAGTGTGGGTTCCTACGAGCAGTACTTC. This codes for CAWSVGSYEQYF.

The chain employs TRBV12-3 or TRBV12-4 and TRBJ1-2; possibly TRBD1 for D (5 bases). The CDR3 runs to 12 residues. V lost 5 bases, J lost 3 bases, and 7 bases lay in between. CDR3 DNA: TGTGCCAGCAGTCGGGACGACTATGGCTACACCTTC. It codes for CASSRDDYGYTF.

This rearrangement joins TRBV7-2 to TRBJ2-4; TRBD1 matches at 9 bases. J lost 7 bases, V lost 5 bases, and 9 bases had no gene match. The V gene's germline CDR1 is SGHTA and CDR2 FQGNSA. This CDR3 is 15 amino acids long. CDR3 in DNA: TGTGCCAGCAGCCCTTGGACAGGGGAGGGCAACATTCAGTACTTC. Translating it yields CASSPWTGEGNIQYF.

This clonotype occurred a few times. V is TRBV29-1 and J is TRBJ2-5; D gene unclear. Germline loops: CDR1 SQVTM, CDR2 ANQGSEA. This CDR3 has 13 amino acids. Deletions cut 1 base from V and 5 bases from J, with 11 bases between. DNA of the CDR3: TGCAGCGTTGAAGTGGTATTGGGGGAGACCCAGTACTTC. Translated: CSVEVVLGETQYF.